One and the same sample provided the 21 T cell receptor beta chains below, sequenced in a study of T cell changes during pregnancy in multiple sclerosis. Data came from immunoSEQ multiplex PCR; TCRdb stores just in-frame clones and leaves some out. The profile shows under 100,000 clones, about 96% of them singletons. The sample here was peripheral blood, taken in the second trimester of pregnancy. Receptors originate from a female donor with multiple sclerosis, enrolled in a pregnancy study.

This rearrangement joins TRBV6-1 to TRBJ1-1; D is perhaps TRBD1 (5 bases). The V gene lost 5 bases and the J gene lost 1 base, with 14 bases spanning the gap. Per the germline V gene, CDR1 is MNHNS and CDR2 is SASEGT. The CDR3 extends over 15 amino acids. The CDR3 nucleotides are TGTGCCAGCAGTCCCGTTGCAGGGCCGAACACTGAAGCTTTCTTT. Amino acids: CASSPVAGPNTEAFF.

The gene calls are TRBV4-2 and TRBJ1-2, with D tentatively TRBD1 (5 bases). From germline, CDR1 is LGHNA and CDR2 YNFKEQ. The CDR3 covers 15 residues. The germline V and J ends were trimmed by 0 bases and 4 bases, with 12 bases remaining between them. The CDR3 DNA follows: TGTGCCAGCAGCCAAGATGGGCGACAGACCTATGGCTACACCTTC. Its protein product is CASSQDGRQTYGYTF.

The gene calls are TRBV19 and TRBJ1-1, with D possibly TRBD1 on 6 matching bases. Trimming took off 7 bases at V and 2 bases at J, with 11 bases between the two ends. Germline CDR1 is LNHDA and CDR2 is SQIVND (reference sequence). The CDR3 is 13 amino acids. The CDR3 nucleotides are TGTGCCAGTAACTGGGGGCCCAACACTGAAGCTTTCTTT. Its translation is CASNWGPNTEAFF.

The chain couples TRBV5-1 to TRBJ2-7; the D is unclear. The CDR3 runs to 12 residues. Between the trimmed V and J ends, which lost 0 bases and 5 bases, there was a span of 6 bases. The germline V gene encodes CDR1 SGHRS and CDR2 YFSETQ. The CDR3 nucleotides read TGCGCCAGCAGCTTGGGCACGGACGAGCAGTACTTC. It translates to CASSLGTDEQYF. Variable domain in full (rest from reference TRBV5-1 and TRBJ2-7): KAGVTQTPRYLIKTRGQQVTLSCSPISGHRSVSWYQQTPGQGLQFLFEYFSETQRNKGNFPGRFSGRQFSNSRSEMNVSTLELGDSALYLCASSLGTDEQYFGPGTRLTVT.

This chain joins TRBV27 and TRBJ2-3, with D tentatively TRBD2 (5 bases). This CDR3 has 14 amino acids. Trimming removed 3 bases at V and 0 bases at J, with 7 bases between. CDR1 is MNHEY and CDR2 is SMNVEV in the germline V gene (reference sequence). CDR3 coding DNA: TGTGCCAGCAGTTTTAGGACTAGCACAGATACGCAGTATTTT. Protein product: CASSFRTSTDTQYF.

In this sample, this clone turned up once. The gene calls are TRBV27 and TRBJ2-7, with 7 bases aligning to TRBD1. The CDR3 contains 14 residues. Germline V gives CDR1 MNHEY, CDR2 SMNVEV (reference sequence). V dropped 2 bases and J dropped 2; count of bases not matched to a gene: 3. The CDR3 bases are TGTGCCAGCAGTTTAGGGGACAGTCCCTACGAGCAGTACTTC. Translating it yields CASSLGDSPYEQYF.

V is TRBV7-8 and J is TRBJ2-1, with 8 bases that match TRBD2. The J segment lost 6 bases and the V segment lost 5 bases, leaving 3 bases of the junction unmatched. CDR1 and CDR2 (germline): SGHVS, FQNEAQ. The CDR3 consists of 13 residues. CDR3 residues: CASSQTSGNEQFF. The CDR3 DNA reads TGTGCCAGCAGCCAAACTAGCGGCAATGAGCAGTTCTTC.

V usage is TRBV14 and J usage is TRBJ2-5; 9 bases are a match to TRBD1. There are 16 residues in the CDR3. V lost 1 base to trimming and J lost 5 bases; unmatched junction nucleotides: 8. Germline V gene sequence: CDR1 SGHDN, CDR2 FVKESK. DNA for the CDR3: TGTGCCAGCAGCCAAGTCGTCTACAGGGGGCTGGAGACCCAGTACTTC. Encoded protein: CASSQVVYRGLETQYF.

In DNA, the CDR3 is TGTGCCAGCAGCCCGACGGGCTCGGGGGGAAACACCATATATTTT. Its protein product is CASSPTGSGGNTIYF. This chain joins TRBV27 and TRBJ1-3, with no clear D. V was trimmed by 6 bases and J by 4 bases, leaving 16 bases between them. The CDR3 runs 15 residues. CDR1 and CDR2 from the germline V gene are MNHEY and SMNVEV (reference sequence).

The chain joins TRBV27 to TRBJ2-3, with 7 bases aligning to TRBD2. Germline V gene data show CDR1 as MNHEY and CDR2 as SMNVEV (reference sequence). Losses at the gene ends were 5 bases for V and 3 bases for J; bases not matched to a gene: 8. CDR3 length: 15 residues. The CDR3 DNA follows: TGTGCCAGCAGTACCCACCCCGGGGGGACAGATACGCAGTATTTT. This encodes CASSTHPGGTDTQYF.

The gene calls are TRBV18 and TRBJ2-1; 13 bases align to TRBD2. This CDR3 comprises 17 residues. The V and J ends lost 5 bases and 1 base, in that order; junction bases with no gene match: 5. Germline CDR1 KGHSH, CDR2 LQKENI. CDR3 region: CASSSTSGGGSYNEQFF. The CDR3 coding sequence is TGTGCCAGCTCATCAACTAGCGGGGGGGGTTCCTACAATGAGCAGTTCTTC.

The chain recombines TRBV5-8 with TRBJ2-1; 9 bases agree with TRBD2. The trim removed 0 bases at V and 4 bases at J, leaving 5 bases unmatched. Per germline, CDR1 SGHTS and CDR2 YDEGEE. The CDR3 is 16 amino acids. CDR3 amino acids: CASSLGLAVDYNEQFF. As DNA, the CDR3 is TGTGCCAGCAGCTTGGGACTAGCGGTAGATTACAATGAGCAGTTCTTC. Full variable domain (missing parts from reference TRBV5-8 and TRBJ2-1): EAGVTQSPTHLIKTRGQQATLRCSPISGHTSVYWYQQALGLGLQFLLWYDEGEERNRGNFPPRFSGRQFPNYSSELNVNALELEDSALYLCASSLGLAVDYNEQFFGPGTRLTVL.

Turning to this clone: A much larger clone sits a single nucleotide away, making a read error possible. The V gene is TRBV27, the J gene TRBJ1-1; tentatively, D is TRBD1 (6 bases). The CDR3 consists of 13 residues. The V end was cut by 7 bases, the J end by 0 bases, with 9 bases between. Per the germline V gene, CDR1 is MNHEY and CDR2 is SMNVEV (reference sequence). CDR3 bases: TGTGCCAGCACCGGGACATTGAACACTGAAGCTTTCTTT. It codes for CASTGTLNTEAFF.

V gene TRBV5-4 combines with J gene TRBJ1-1, with TRBD1 as a possible D gene (5 bases). CDR1 is SGHNT and CDR2 is YYREEE in the germline V gene (reference sequence). CDR3 length: 13 amino acids. The V end lost 2 bases, the J end lost 8 bases, and 13 bases lay between the germline ends. CDR3 nucleotides: TGTGCCAGCAGCTTAGGGGCAAGCGTCGAAGCTTTCTTT. As protein: CASSLGASVEAFF. Full variable domain (outside the CDR3, taken from reference TRBV5-4 and TRBJ1-1): ETGVTQSPTHLIKTRGQQVTLRCSSQSGHNTVSWYQQALGQGPQFIFQYYREEENGRGNFPPRFSGLQFPNYSSELNVNALELDDSALYLCASSLGASVEAFFGQGTRLTVV.

This chain links TRBV2 with TRBJ1-3; no clear D. V lost 6 bases and J 1 base, leaving 4 bases between the germline ends. Germline-derived CDR1 and CDR2 are SNHLY and FYNNEI. The CDR3 length is 12 residues. The chain's CDR3 is CASSTSGNTIYF. CDR3 sequence (DNA): TGTGCCAGCAGCACATCTGGAAACACCATATATTTT.

This clone was seen a handful of times. The J gene is TRBJ2-7, the V gene TRBV7-2; the D gene is possibly TRBD2 (6 bases). The germline gives CDR1 SGHTA, CDR2 FQGNSA. V lost 0 bases and J lost 3, with 12 bases in between. This CDR3 is 15 amino acids long. CDR3 DNA: TGTGCCAGCAGCTTAGCCTACGGGAGTAGCTACGAGCAGTACTTC. Protein sequence: CASSLAYGSSYEQYF.

J is TRBJ1-5 and V is TRBV6-6; no definite D call. Trimming cost V 10 bases and J 0 bases, with 13 bases left between them. Germline lookup yields CDR1 MNHNY and CDR2 SVGAGI (reference sequence). The CDR3 is 14 residues long. The CDR3 is CATQAGYSNQPQHF. The CDR3 DNA sequence: TGTGCCACTCAAGCGGGTTATAGCAATCAGCCCCAGCATTTT.

The chain recombines TRBV27 with TRBJ1-1; the D is unclear. V was pared by 8 bases and J by 1 base, with 11 bases between. The germline V gene encodes CDR1 MNHEY and CDR2 SMNVEV (reference sequence). This CDR3 contains 13 residues. Written as DNA, the CDR3 is TGTGCCAGCCAAGAGCGGGGGAACACTGAAGCTTTCTTT. This gives the protein CASQERGNTEAFF.

The gene calls are TRBV19 and TRBJ2-7; 9 positions match TRBD2. The CDR3 length is 16 residues. V dropped 4 bases and J dropped 5; count of bases not matched to a gene: 12. The germline V gene encodes CDR1 LNHDA and CDR2 SQIVND (reference sequence). The CDR3 sequence is CASSTLGIAGANEQYF. The CDR3 DNA follows: TGTGCCAGTAGTACCCTGGGGATAGCGGGAGCGAACGAGCAGTACTTC.

This chain connects TRBV2 to TRBJ1-5; D possibly corresponds to TRBD1 (5 bases). The CDR3 is 13 amino acids. The germline V gene has CDR1 SNHLY and CDR2 FYNNEI. The V end was cut by 6 bases, the J end by 2 bases, with 8 bases between. The CDR3 DNA sequence: TGTGCCAGCAGGGCGGGGCGCAATCAGCCCCAGCATTTT. Translating it yields CASRAGRNQPQHF.

The J gene is TRBJ1-2, the V gene TRBV5-1, with D perhaps matching TRBD1 (6 bases). V dropped 2 bases and J dropped 0 bases, with 14 bases sitting between them. The CDR3 sequence is 16 residues long. The V gene's germline CDR1 is SGHRS and CDR2 YFSETQ. The CDR3 nucleotides are TGCGCCAGCAGCTTCCCCGGGACACCGTCTAACTATGGCTACACCTTC. Its translation is CASSFPGTPSNYGYTF.